One and the same sample provided the 2 T cell receptor beta chains below, sequenced in a study of T cell changes during pregnancy in multiple sclerosis. Only in-frame clones appear in the TCRdb table, and some are missing; sequencing was by immunoSEQ multiplex PCR. The table has roughly 59,000 clones, just over 90% seen once. Sequenced material: CD4+ T cells from peripheral blood mononuclear cells, taken before pregnancy. The receptors here all came from a female donor with multiple sclerosis, enrolled in a pregnancy study.

V and J are TRBV27 and TRBJ2-7; D is perhaps TRBD1 (6 bases). CDR3 length: 13 amino acids. V lost 4 bases and J lost 3, with 10 bases in between. Germline CDR1 MNHEY, CDR2 SMNVEV (reference sequence). Here the CDR3 DNA reads TGTGCCAGCAGTTGGGGCAGGGGCTACGAGCAGTACTTC. Protein sequence: CASSWGRGYEQYF.

The rearrangement uses TRBV30 and TRBJ2-3; 13 bases map to TRBD2. Germline values: CDR1 GTSNPN, CDR2 SVGIG (reference sequence). This CDR3 has 16 residues. Trimming at V came to 2 bases and at J to 4 bases, leaving 6 bases not matched to a gene. The CDR3 loop is CAWSPGLAGAADTQYF. The CDR3 DNA sequence: TGTGCCTGGAGTCCCGGACTAGCGGGAGCAGCAGATACGCAGTATTTT.